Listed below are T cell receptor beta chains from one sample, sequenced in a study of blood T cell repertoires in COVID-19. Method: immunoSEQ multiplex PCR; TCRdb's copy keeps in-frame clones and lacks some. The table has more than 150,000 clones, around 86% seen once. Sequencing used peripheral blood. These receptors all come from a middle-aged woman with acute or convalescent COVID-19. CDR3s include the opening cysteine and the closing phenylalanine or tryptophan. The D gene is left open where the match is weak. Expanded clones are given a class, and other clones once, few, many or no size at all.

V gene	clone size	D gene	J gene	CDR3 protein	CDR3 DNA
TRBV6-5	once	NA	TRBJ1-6	CASSYDRKYSPLHF	TGTGCCAGCAGTTACGACAGGAAGTATTCACCCCTCCACTTT
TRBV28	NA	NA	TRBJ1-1	CASSPPGGIITEAFF	TGTGCCAGCAGCCCCCCCGGGGGGATTATCACTGAAGCTTTCTTT
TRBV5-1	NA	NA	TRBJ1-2	CASSRNPGQFYGYTF	TGCGCCAGCAGCAGAAATCCGGGACAATTCTATGGCTACACCTTC
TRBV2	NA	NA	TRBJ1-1	CASPMNTEAFF	TGTGCCAGCCCTATGAACACTGAAGCTTTCTTT
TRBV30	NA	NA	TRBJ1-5	CAWNRGGQPQHF	TGTGCCTGGAACCGGGGAGGTCAGCCCCAGCATTTT
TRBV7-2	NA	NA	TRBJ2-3	CASSPFQGGTQYF	TGTGCCAGCAGCCCATTTCAGGGGGGTACGCAGTATTTT
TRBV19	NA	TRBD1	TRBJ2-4	CASSIKQGVGNIQYF	TGTGCCAGTAGTATAAAACAGGGGGTGGGAAACATTCAGTACTTC
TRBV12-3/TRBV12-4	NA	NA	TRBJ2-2	CASSFSGAGQLFF	TGTGCCAGCAGTTTTTCGGGAGCTGGGCAGCTGTTTTTT
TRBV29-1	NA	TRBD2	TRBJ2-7	CSASLAGVYEQYF	TGCAGCGCTTCACTAGCGGGCGTCTACGAGCAGTACTTC
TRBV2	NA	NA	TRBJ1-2	CASSRQLTALGYGYTF	TGTGCCAGCAGTCGTCAACTGACAGCTCTAGGCTATGGCTACACCTTC
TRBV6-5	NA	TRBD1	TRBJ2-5	CASSYGQGGETQYF	TGTGCCAGCAGTTACGGACAGGGCGGGGAGACCCAGTACTTC
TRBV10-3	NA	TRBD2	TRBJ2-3	CATATSGNTDTQYF	TGTGCCACCGCGACTAGCGGGAACACAGATACGCAGTATTTT
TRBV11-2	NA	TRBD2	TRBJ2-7	CASSFVAGDEQYF	TGTGCCAGCAGCTTCGTAGCGGGAGACGAGCAGTACTTC
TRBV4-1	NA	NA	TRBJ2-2	CASSPQGINTGELFF	TGCGCCAGCAGTCCCCAGGGGATAAACACCGGGGAGCTGTTTTTT
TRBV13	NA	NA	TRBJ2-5	CASSLNQGARTQYF	TGTGCCAGCAGCTTAAACCAGGGCGCAAGGACCCAGTACTTC
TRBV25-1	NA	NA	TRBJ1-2	CASSQYMFYGYTF	TGTGCCAGCAGTCAATACATGTTCTATGGCTACACCTTC
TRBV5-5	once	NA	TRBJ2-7	CASSQGPTGYSYEQYF	TGTGCCAGCAGCCAGGGTCCGACAGGATATTCCTACGAGCAGTACTTC
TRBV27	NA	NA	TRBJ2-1	CASSFGFPGPPWEQFF	TGTGCCAGCAGTTTCGGCTTCCCGGGTCCCCCTTGGGAGCAGTTCTTC
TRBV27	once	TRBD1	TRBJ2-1	CASRLTGNEQFF	TGTGCCAGCAGACTGACAGGGAATGAGCAGTTCTTC
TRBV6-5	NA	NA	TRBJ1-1	CASSYSAEGTEAFF	TGTGCCAGCAGTTACTCGGCTGAGGGCACTGAAGCTTTCTTT
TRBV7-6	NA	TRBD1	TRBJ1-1	CASSLEGYGVGRGTEAFF	TGTGCCAGCAGCCTAGAAGGTTATGGGGTGGGCAGGGGGACTGAAGCTTTCTTT
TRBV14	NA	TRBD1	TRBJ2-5	CASSRAGGRQETQYF	TGTGCCAGCAGCCGAGCAGGGGGTCGCCAAGAGACCCAGTACTTC
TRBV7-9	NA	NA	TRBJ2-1	CASSEGPGRYNEQFF	TGTGCCAGCAGCGAGGGCCCAGGGAGGTACAATGAGCAGTTCTTC
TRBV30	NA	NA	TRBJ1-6	CAWSLVRKNSPLHF	TGTGCCTGGAGTTTGGTCAGAAAGAATTCACCCCTCCACTTT
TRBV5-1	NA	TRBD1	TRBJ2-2	CASRPGQAAGELFF	TGCGCCAGCCGCCCGGGACAGGCGGCCGGGGAGCTGTTTTTT
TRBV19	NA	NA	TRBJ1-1	CASSISKNTEAFF	TGTGCCAGTAGTATTAGCAAGAACACTGAAGCTTTCTTT
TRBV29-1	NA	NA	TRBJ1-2	CSVKQSQWSYTF	TGCAGCGTAAAACAGTCACAGTGGAGCTACACCTTC
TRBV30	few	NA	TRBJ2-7	CAWSPRSYEQYF	TGTGCCTGGAGTCCCCGGTCCTACGAGCAGTACTTC
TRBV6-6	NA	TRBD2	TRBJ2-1	CASSYSYRGGYNEQFF	TGTGCCAGCAGTTACTCGTATCGGGGGGGTTACAATGAGCAGTTCTTC
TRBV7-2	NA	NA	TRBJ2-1	CASSWTESSYNEQFF	TGTGCCAGCAGCTGGACAGAGAGCTCCTACAATGAGCAGTTCTTC
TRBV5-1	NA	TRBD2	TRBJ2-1	CASSPTPSTSHEQFF	TGCGCCAGCAGCCCCACACCGTCGACTAGCCATGAGCAGTTCTTC
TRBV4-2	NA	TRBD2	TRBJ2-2	CASSQEVAGGSTGELFF	TGTGCCAGCAGCCAAGAAGTAGCGGGAGGTAGCACCGGGGAGCTGTTTTTT
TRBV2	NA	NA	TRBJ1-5	CASTGRTSNQPQHF	TGTGCCAGCACTGGGAGGACAAGCAATCAGCCCCAGCATTTT
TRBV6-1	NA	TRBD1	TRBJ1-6	CASSDGTGAYNSPLHF	TGTGCCAGCAGTGACGGGACAGGAGCCTATAATTCACCCCTCCACTTT
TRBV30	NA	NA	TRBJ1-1	CAWDRREEAFF	TGTGCCTGGGACAGAAGAGAAGAAGCTTTCTTT
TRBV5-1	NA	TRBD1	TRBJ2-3	CASSQLGTGVPNTDTQYF	TGCGCCAGCAGCCAGTTGGGGACAGGGGTCCCTAACACAGATACGCAGTATTTT
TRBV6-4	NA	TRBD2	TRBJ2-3	CASSDSSGGDTQYF	TGTGCCAGCAGTGACTCGAGCGGGGGGGATACGCAGTATTTT
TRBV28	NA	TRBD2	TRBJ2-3	CASSGTYSTDTQYF	TGTGCCAGTAGCGGGACATACAGCACAGATACGCAGTATTTT